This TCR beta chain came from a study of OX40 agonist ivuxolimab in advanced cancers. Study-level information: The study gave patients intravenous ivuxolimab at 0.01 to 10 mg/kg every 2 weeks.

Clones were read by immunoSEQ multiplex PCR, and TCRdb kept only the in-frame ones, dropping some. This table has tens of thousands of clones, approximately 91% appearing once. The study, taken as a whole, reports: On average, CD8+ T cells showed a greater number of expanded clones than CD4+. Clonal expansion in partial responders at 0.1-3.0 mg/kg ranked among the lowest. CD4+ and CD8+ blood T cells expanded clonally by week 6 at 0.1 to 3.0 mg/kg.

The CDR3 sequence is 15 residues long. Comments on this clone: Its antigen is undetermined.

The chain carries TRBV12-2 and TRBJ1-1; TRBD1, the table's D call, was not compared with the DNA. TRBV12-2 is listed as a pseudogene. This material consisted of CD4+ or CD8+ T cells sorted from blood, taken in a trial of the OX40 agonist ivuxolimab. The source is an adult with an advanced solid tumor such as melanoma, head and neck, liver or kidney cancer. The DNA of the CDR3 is TGTGCAAGTCGCTTAGGCCCCTGGCTCTGGTCTGAAGCTTTCTTT. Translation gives CASRLGPWLWSEAFF.